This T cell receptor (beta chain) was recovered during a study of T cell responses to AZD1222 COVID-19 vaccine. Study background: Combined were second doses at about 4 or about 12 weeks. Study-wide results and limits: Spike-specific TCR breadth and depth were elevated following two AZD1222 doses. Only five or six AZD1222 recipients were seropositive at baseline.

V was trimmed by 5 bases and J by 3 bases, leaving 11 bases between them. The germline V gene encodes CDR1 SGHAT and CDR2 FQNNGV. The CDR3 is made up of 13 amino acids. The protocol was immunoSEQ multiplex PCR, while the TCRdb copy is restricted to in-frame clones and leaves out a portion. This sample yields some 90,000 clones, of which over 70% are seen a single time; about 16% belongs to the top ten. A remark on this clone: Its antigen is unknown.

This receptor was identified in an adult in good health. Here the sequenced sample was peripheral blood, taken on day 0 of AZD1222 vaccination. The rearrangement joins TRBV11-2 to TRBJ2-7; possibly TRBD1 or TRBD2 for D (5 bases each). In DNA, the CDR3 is TGTGCCAGCAGCCCCGGGGCTAGCTACGAGCAGTACTTC. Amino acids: CASSPGASYEQYF. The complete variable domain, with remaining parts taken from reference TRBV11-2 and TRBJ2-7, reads EAGVAQSPRYKIIEKRQSVAFWCNPISGHATLYWYQQILGQGPKLLIQFQNNGVVDDSQLPKDRFSAERLKGVDSTLKIQPAKLEDSAVYLCASSPGASYEQYFGPGTRLTVT.